One and the same sample provided the 4 T cell receptor beta chains below, sequenced in a study of shared clonotypes between healthy human individuals. Terminally differentiated effector memory CD45RA+ cells were excluded by CCR7 positive selection of CD45RO-negative cells. Sequencing was performed with immunoSEQ multiplex PCR; in TCRdb, only in-frame clones are kept and a portion is missing. The table records around 2,100,000 clones, about 95% of them present only once. The sample taken for sequencing was naive CD8+ T cells sorted from blood. These receptor sequences come from a man aged 18 to 35 in good health.

The chain has TRBV29-1 and TRBJ2-7, with 11 bases identical to TRBD1. Germline V gives CDR1 SQVTM, CDR2 ANQGSEA. The CDR3 is made up of 16 amino acids. Germline trimming cut 3 bases from V and 2 bases from J; bases unmatched to any gene: 9. The CDR3 here is CSVEQTDRGHPYEQYF. CDR3 sequence (DNA): TGCAGCGTTGAGCAAACGGACAGGGGGCACCCCTACGAGCAGTACTTC.

The chain employs TRBV2 and TRBJ2-7; 10 bases are a match to TRBD1. Germline V gene sequence: CDR1 SNHLY, CDR2 FYNNEI. After removal of 6 bases from V and 6 bases from J, the junction contained 11 bases not matched to a gene. The CDR3 is 15 residues long. The CDR3: CASREIRDRGSEQYF. CDR3 sequence (DNA): TGTGCCAGCAGAGAGATCCGGGACAGGGGTAGCGAGCAGTACTTC.

The chain joins TRBV5-4 to TRBJ2-3; either TRBD1 or TRBD2 may supply D (6 bases each). The CDR3 runs to 13 residues. Per germline, CDR1 SGHNT and CDR2 YYREEE (reference sequence). Between the trimmed V and J ends, which lost 3 bases and 6 bases, there was a span of 11 bases. For the CDR3, the DNA is TGTGCCAGCAGCTCCTCGGGGGCGGATACGCAGTATTTT. This translates into CASSSSGADTQYF.

This chain uses TRBV6-5 with TRBJ2-7, with 10 positions matching TRBD1. This CDR3 region has 12 residues. Germline V gene data show CDR1 as MNHEY and CDR2 as SVGAGI. V trimming: 10 bases; J trimming: 12 bases; junction bases outside the gene matches: 12. The CDR3 spells CATSGAGTGAYF. For the CDR3, the DNA is TGTGCCACCAGCGGGGCCGGGACAGGGGCGTACTTC.